This is a list of T cell receptor beta chains from one sample in a study of blood T cell repertoires in COVID-19. Using immunoSEQ multiplex PCR, the repertoire was profiled, and TCRdb retains in-frame clones only, with some absent. Among roughly 140,000 clones, 81% were seen once, and the ten largest hold about 7.5%. The sample taken for sequencing was peripheral blood. The receptor set was obtained from a human donor in a cohort sampled during active COVID-19. Each CDR3 is given with its conserved first and last residue. Fields, in order: D gene, J gene, CDR3 length, V gene, clone size, CDR3 protein, CDR3 DNA. D genes are given only for firm matches. Clone size is not always given. Where it is, it says once, few, many or a class for expanded clones.

TRBD1 | TRBJ1-4 | 17 | TRBV6-1 | NA | CASSGRGGTALNEKLFF | TGTGCCAGCAGTGGTAGGGGTGGGACAGCGCTTAATGAAAAACTGTTTTTT
NA | TRBJ2-1 | 16 | TRBV4-2 | NA | CASSQDPQVSYNEQFF | TGTGCCAGCAGCCAAGATCCACAGGTATCCTACAATGAGCAGTTCTTC
TRBD2 | TRBJ2-1 | 18 | TRBV19 | NA | CASSQRNPGLAGAHEQFF | TGTGCCAGTAGTCAAAGAAACCCGGGACTAGCGGGAGCTCATGAGCAGTTCTTC
TRBD2 | TRBJ2-7 | 17 | TRBV3-1/TRBV3-2 | NA | CASSQDGLAGDGYEQYF | TGTGCCAGCAGCCAAGACGGACTAGCGGGAGATGGGTACGAGCAGTACTTC
NA | TRBJ2-7 | 15 | TRBV7-2 | NA | CASSYPGISLYEQYF | TGTGCCAGCAGCTATCCAGGGATTTCACTCTACGAGCAGTACTTC
NA | TRBJ2-7 | 12 | TRBV14 | NA | CASSQLSYELYF | TGTGCCAGCAGCCAATTGAGTTACGAGCTGTACTTC
NA | TRBJ2-7 | 15 | TRBV20-1 | NA | CSASFRGQGSYEQYF | TGCAGTGCTAGTTTCAGGGGTCAGGGCTCCTACGAGCAGTACTTC
NA | TRBJ2-2 | 12 | TRBV6-5 | NA | CASRSSAGELFF | TGTGCCAGCAGGTCGTCTGCCGGGGAGCTGTTTTTT
NA | TRBJ2-7 | 14 | TRBV6-1 | NA | CASSEVGQSYEQYF | TGTGCCAGCAGTGAGGTGGGACAATCCTACGAGCAGTACTTC
NA | TRBJ2-5 | 17 | TRBV7-2 | NA | CASSLGKTSIVGETQYF | TGTGCCAGCAGCTTAGGGAAAACTAGTATAGTTGGGGAGACCCAGTACTTC
NA | TRBJ2-7 | 12 | TRBV19 | NA | CASSKQGYEQYF | TGTGCCAGTAGTAAACAGGGATACGAGCAGTACTTC
TRBD1 | TRBJ1-3 | 16 | TRBV18 | NA | CASSAGTGSTGNTIYF | TGTGCCAGCTCAGCCGGGACAGGGTCCACTGGAAACACCATATATTTT
TRBD2 | TRBJ2-1 | 15 | TRBV7-2 | NA | CASSPMSGGYNEQFF | TGTGCCAGCAGCCCTATGAGCGGGGGGTACAATGAGCAGTTCTTC
TRBD2 | TRBJ2-7 | 16 | TRBV28 | NA | CASSTLGGGVPYEQYF | TGTGCCAGCAGCACACTCGGCGGGGGGGTCCCCTACGAGCAGTACTTC
TRBD2 | TRBJ2-5 | 16 | TRBV18 | NA | CASSLRLAGGEETQYF | TGTGCCAGCTCACTAAGACTAGCGGGAGGCGAAGAGACCCAGTACTTC
NA | TRBJ1-2 | 13 | TRBV5-1 | NA | CASSLAPTDGYTF | TGCGCCAGCAGCTTGGCCCCGACAGATGGCTACACCTTC
NA | TRBJ2-3 | 16 | TRBV11-3 | NA | CASSLEGSGYTDTQYF | TGTGCCAGCAGCTTAGAGGGGAGCGGTTACACAGATACGCAGTATTTT
TRBD1 | TRBJ2-5 | 17 | TRBV20-1 | once | CSASSLQGSGRQETQYF | TGCAGTGCTAGTTCCCTACAGGGGAGCGGCCGTCAAGAGACCCAGTACTTC
NA | TRBJ2-7 | 13 | TRBV7-9 | few | CASSLGTIYEQYF | TGTGCCAGCAGCTTAGGCACTATTTACGAGCAGTACTTC
NA | TRBJ1-3 | 14 | TRBV23-1 | NA | CASSLNSGVYTIYF | TGCGCCAGCAGTCTTAACTCAGGGGTATACACCATATATTTT
NA | TRBJ2-6 | 17 | TRBV7-3 | NA | CASSKSPSGSGANVLTF | TGTGCCAGCAGCAAGTCTCCCAGCGGGTCTGGGGCCAACGTCCTGACTTTC
TRBD1 | TRBJ1-5 | 13 | TRBV10-2 | NA | CASNGQEDQPQHF | TGCGCCAGCAACGGACAGGAGGATCAGCCCCAGCATTTT
NA | TRBJ2-7 | 14 | TRBV6-1 | once | CASSEAGQDYEQYF | TGTGCCAGCAGTGAAGCGGGGCAGGACTACGAGCAGTACTTC
NA | TRBJ1-5 | 15 | TRBV27 | few | CASRRDTFPNQPQHF | TGTGCCAGCAGACGGGACACCTTTCCCAATCAGCCCCAGCATTTT
NA | TRBJ2-7 | 15 | TRBV21-1 | once | CASSIRDYLPPEQYF | TGTGCCAGCAGCATCCGGGACTACCTGCCGCCCGAGCAGTACTTC
NA | TRBJ2-7 | 15 | TRBV7-2 | many | CASSHLWDTDYEQYF | TGTGCCAGCAGCCACCTATGGGACACAGATTACGAGCAGTACTTC
NA | TRBJ2-2 | 17 | TRBV3-1/TRBV3-2 | few | CASSQGGRGTNTGELFF | TGTGCCAGCAGCCAAGGCGGGCGGGGAACGAACACCGGGGAGCTGTTTTTT
TRBD1 | TRBJ1-1 | 15 | TRBV7-9 | NA | CASSAQQGVRTEAFF | TGTGCCAGCAGCGCCCAACAGGGGGTAAGGACTGAAGCTTTCTTT
TRBD2 | TRBJ2-1 | 15 | TRBV3-1/TRBV3-2 | once | CASSQSTERENEQFF | TGTGCCAGCAGCCAATCGACTGAGCGGGAGAATGAGCAGTTCTTC
NA | TRBJ1-2 | 11 | TRBV2 | NA | CASRGGYGYTF | TGTGCCAGCCGAGGGGGCTATGGCTACACCTTC
NA | TRBJ2-5 | 15 | TRBV19 | few | CASRPTEPQIETQYF | TGTGCCAGTCGGCCGACAGAGCCCCAAATCGAGACCCAGTACTTC
TRBD2 | TRBJ2-7 | 16 | TRBV5-1 | NA | CASSSGLAGGFYEQYF | TGCGCCAGCAGCTCTGGACTAGCGGGGGGCTTTTACGAGCAGTACTTC
NA | TRBJ1-5 | 15 | TRBV19 | NA | CASSMAHGLGQPQHF | TGTGCCAGTAGTATGGCCCACGGGTTGGGTCAGCCCCAGCATTTT
TRBD1 | TRBJ2-7 | 13 | TRBV28 | NA | CASRPGQSYEQYF | TGTGCCAGCAGGCCGGGACAGAGCTACGAGCAGTACTTC
TRBD1 | TRBJ2-7 | 15 | TRBV19 | NA | CASSLRETGGYEQYF | TGTGCCAGTAGTCTCAGGGAGACAGGGGGTTACGAGCAGTACTTC
TRBD2 | TRBJ2-1 | 15 | TRBV24-1 | NA | CATNSGTSGRNEQFF | TGTGCCACCAATTCCGGGACTAGCGGGAGAAATGAGCAGTTCTTC
NA | TRBJ2-7 | 15 | TRBV2 | NA | CASRENGSPTYEQYF | TGTGCCAGCAGGGAGAACGGGAGCCCGACCTACGAGCAGTACTTC
NA | TRBJ1-6 | 15 | TRBV18 | NA | CASSPTGNYNSPLHF | TGTGCCAGCTCACCAACAGGGAACTATAATTCACCCCTCCACTTT
TRBD2 | TRBJ2-7 | 14 | TRBV6-4 | NA | CASTLVAGDGEQYF | TGTGCCAGCACCCTAGTGGCGGGAGACGGGGAGCAGTACTTC
NA | TRBJ2-7 | 15 | TRBV4-1 | NA | CASSHRTVGDYEQYF | TGCGCCAGCAGTCACAGGACAGTTGGGGATTACGAGCAGTACTTC
NA | TRBJ2-7 | 13 | TRBV2 | NA | CASSVRGPPEQYF | TGTGCCAGCAGTGTGAGAGGGCCTCCCGAGCAGTACTTC
TRBD2 | TRBJ2-7 | 15 | TRBV5-4 | NA | CASSQTAGVGYEQYF | TGTGCCAGCAGCCAGACAGCGGGAGTGGGCTACGAGCAGTACTTC
NA | TRBJ1-3 | 13 | TRBV7-2 | NA | CASSYGGGNTIYF | TGTGCCAGCAGCTACGGAGGAGGAAACACCATATATTTT
NA | TRBJ2-7 | 12 | TRBV21-1 | NA | CASSKGLGEQYF | TGTGCCAGCAGCAAAGGACTAGGAGAGCAGTACTTC
TRBD1 | TRBJ2-3 | 14 | TRBV27 | NA | CASRRQGSTDTQYF | TGTGCCAGCAGGCGACAGGGGAGCACAGATACGCAGTATTTT
TRBD2 | TRBJ2-1 | 16 | TRBV5-4 | NA | CASSLGGTSAYNEQFF | TGTGCCAGCAGCTTGGGGGGGACTAGCGCCTACAATGAGCAGTTCTTC
TRBD2 | TRBJ2-7 | 14 | TRBV19 | NA | CARTSGGSSYEQYF | TGTGCCAGGACTAGCGGGGGGAGCTCCTACGAGCAGTACTTC
NA | TRBJ2-7 | 12 | TRBV27 | few | CASSPLGYEQYF | TGTGCCAGCAGCCCCCTAGGCTACGAGCAGTACTTC